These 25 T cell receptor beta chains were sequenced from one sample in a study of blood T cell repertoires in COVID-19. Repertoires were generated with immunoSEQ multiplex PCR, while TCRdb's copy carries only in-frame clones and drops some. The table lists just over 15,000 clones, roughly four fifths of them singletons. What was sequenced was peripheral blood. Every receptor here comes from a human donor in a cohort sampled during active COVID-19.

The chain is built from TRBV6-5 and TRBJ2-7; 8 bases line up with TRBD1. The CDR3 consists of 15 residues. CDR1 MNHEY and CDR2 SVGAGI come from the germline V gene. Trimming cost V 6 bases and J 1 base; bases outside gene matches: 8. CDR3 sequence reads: CASRKGQGRSYEQYF. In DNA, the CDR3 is TGTGCCAGCAGGAAAGGACAGGGTAGGTCCTACGAGCAGTACTTC.

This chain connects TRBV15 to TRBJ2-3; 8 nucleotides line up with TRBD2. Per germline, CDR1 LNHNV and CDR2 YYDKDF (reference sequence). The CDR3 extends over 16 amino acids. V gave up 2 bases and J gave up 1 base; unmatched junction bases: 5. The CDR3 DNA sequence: TGTGCCACCAGCAGAAAACGTAGCGGGGGCACAGATACGCAGTATTTT. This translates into CATSRKRSGGTDTQYF.

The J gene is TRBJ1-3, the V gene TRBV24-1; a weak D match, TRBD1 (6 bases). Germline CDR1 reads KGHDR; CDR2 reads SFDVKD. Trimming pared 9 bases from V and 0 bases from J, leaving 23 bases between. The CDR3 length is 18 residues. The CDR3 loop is CATVGQHGQPYSGNTIYF. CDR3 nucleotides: TGTGCCACCGTGGGACAACATGGACAGCCCTACTCTGGAAACACCATATATTTT.

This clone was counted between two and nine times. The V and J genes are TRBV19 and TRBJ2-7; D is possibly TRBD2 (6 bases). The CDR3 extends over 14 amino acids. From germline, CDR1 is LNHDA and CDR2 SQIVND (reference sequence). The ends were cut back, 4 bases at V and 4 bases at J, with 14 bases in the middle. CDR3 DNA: TGTGCCAGTAGTACACAATGGGGGGAATACGAGCAGTACTTC. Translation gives CASSTQWGEYEQYF. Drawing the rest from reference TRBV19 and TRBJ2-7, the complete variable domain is DGGITQSPKYLFRKEGQNVTLSCEQNLNHDAMYWYRQDPGQGLRLIYYSQIVNDFQKGDIAEGYSVSREKKESFPLTVTSAQKNPTAFYLCASSTQWGEYEQYFGPGTRLTVT.

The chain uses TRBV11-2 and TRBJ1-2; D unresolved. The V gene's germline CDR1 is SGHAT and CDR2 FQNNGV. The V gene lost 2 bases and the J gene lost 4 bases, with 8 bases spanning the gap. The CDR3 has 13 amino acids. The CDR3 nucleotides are TGTGCCAGCAGCTTAAGGGAGGGCTATGGCTACACCTTC. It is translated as CASSLREGYGYTF.

The DNA for the CDR3 is TGTGCCAGCAGTCGGACAGGGGGCACAGATACGCAGTATTTT. Its protein is CASSRTGGTDTQYF. The rearrangement joins TRBV6-5 to TRBJ2-3, with 9 bases fitting TRBD1. V dropped 5 bases and J dropped 1; count of bases not matched to a gene: 1. The CDR3 has 14 residues. Germline loops: CDR1 MNHEY, CDR2 SVGAGI.

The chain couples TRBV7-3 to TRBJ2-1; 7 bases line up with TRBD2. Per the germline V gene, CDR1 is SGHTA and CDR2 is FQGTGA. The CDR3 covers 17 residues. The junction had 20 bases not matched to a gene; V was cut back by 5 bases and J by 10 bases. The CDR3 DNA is TGTGCCAGCAGCGGCAGCCCTGCTAGCGGAGGAGTTCGAGAGCAGTTCTTC. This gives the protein CASSGSPASGGVREQFF.

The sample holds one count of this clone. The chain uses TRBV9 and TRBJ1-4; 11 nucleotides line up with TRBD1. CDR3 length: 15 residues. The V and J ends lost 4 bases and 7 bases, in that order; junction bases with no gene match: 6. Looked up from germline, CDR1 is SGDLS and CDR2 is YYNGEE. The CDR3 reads CASSMRTGGAEKLFF. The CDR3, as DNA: TGTGCCAGCAGCATGCGGACAGGGGGCGCTGAAAAACTGTTTTTT.

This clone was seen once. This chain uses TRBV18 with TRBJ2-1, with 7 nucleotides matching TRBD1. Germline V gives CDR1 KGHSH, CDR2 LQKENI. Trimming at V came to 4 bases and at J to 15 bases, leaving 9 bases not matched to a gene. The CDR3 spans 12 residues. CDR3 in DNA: TGTGCCAGCTCACAGAACAGGGGTGTTCTGTTCTTC. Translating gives CASSQNRGVLFF.

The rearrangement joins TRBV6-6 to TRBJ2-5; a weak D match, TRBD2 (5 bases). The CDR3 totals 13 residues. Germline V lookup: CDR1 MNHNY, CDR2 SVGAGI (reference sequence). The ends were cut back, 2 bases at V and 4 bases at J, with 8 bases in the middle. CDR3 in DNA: TGTGCCAGCAGTTACGACTATCGAGAGACCCAGTACTTC. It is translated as CASSYDYRETQYF.

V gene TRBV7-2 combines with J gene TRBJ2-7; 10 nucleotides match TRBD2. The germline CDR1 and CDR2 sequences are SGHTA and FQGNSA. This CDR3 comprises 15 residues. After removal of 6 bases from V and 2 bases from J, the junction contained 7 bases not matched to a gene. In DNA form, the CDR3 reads TGTGCCAGCAGTCAAAGCGGGGGGGCCCCCTACGAGCAGTACTTC. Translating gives CASSQSGGAPYEQYF.

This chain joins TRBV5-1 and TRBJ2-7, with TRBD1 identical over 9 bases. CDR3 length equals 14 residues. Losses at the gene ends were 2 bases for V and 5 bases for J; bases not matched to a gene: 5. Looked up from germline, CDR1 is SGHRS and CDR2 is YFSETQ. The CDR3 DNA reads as TGCGCCAGCAGCTTTTCGGACAGGGGCCACGAGCAGTACTTC. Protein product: CASSFSDRGHEQYF.

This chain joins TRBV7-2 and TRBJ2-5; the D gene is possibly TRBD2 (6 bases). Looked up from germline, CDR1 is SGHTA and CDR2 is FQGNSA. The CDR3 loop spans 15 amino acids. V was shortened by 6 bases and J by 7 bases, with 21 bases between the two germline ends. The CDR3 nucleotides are TGTGCCAGCAGGGGCGGGGAGAAAGCGTTGGGGACCCAGTACTTC. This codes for CASRGGEKALGTQYF.

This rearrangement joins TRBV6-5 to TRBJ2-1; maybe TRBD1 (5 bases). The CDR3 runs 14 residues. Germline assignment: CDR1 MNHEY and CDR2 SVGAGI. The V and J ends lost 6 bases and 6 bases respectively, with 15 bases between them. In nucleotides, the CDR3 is TGTGCCAGCAGGGACACCTCCCATACCAATGAGCAGTTCTTC. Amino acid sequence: CASRDTSHTNEQFF.

CDR3 DNA sequence: TGCGCCAGCAGCTCGGAGACAGGCAGGGGTAGCTCTGAAGCTTTCTTT. Protein sequence: CASSSETGRGSSEAFF. The gene calls are TRBV5-1 and TRBJ1-1; D might be TRBD1 (6 bases). Germline V CDR1 and CDR2: SGHRS, YFSETQ. The V gene lost 3 bases and the J gene lost 6 bases, with 21 bases spanning the gap. This CDR3 is 16 amino acids long.

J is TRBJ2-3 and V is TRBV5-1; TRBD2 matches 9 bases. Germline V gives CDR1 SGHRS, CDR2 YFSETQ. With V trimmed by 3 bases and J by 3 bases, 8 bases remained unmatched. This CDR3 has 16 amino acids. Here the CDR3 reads CASSSGGGGATDTQYF. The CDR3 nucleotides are TGCGCCAGCAGCTCCGGCGGCGGGGGGGCTACAGATACGCAGTATTTT.

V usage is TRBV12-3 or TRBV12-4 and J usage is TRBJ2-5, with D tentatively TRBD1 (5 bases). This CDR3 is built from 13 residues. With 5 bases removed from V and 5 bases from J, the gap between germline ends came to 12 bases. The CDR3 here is CASSRQTRETQYF. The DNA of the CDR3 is TGTGCCAGCAGTCGACAGACCAGGGAGACCCAGTACTTC.

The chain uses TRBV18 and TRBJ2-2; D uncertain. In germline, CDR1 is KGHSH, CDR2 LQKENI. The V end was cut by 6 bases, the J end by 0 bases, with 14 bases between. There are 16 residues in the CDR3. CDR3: CASSQNPLTNTGELFF. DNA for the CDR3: TGTGCCAGCTCCCAAAACCCACTCACGAACACCGGGGAGCTGTTTTTT.

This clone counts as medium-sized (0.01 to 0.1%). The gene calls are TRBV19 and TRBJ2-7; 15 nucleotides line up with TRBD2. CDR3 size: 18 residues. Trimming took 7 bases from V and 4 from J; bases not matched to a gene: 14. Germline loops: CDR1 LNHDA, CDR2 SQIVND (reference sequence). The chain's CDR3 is CASTRGLAGGPGAYEQYF. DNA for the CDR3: TGTGCCAGTACCCGAGGACTAGCGGGAGGGCCGGGTGCGTACGAGCAGTACTTC.

The CDR3 loop reads CASSDGAVTQYF. The CDR3 DNA sequence: TGTGCCAGCAGTGACGGAGCGGTTACGCAGTATTTT. The chain employs TRBV2 and TRBJ2-3; D might be TRBD2 (5 bases). CDR1 and CDR2 (germline): SNHLY, FYNNEI. This CDR3 has 12 amino acids. The V end was cut by 3 bases, the J end by 8 bases, with 9 bases between.

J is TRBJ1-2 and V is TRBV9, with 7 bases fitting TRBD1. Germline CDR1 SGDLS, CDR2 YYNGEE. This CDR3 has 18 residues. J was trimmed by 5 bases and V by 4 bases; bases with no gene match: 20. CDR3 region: CASSLRPATGYSAYGYTF. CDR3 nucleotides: TGTGCCAGCAGCCTACGTCCTGCGACAGGGTATTCCGCTTATGGCTACACCTTC.

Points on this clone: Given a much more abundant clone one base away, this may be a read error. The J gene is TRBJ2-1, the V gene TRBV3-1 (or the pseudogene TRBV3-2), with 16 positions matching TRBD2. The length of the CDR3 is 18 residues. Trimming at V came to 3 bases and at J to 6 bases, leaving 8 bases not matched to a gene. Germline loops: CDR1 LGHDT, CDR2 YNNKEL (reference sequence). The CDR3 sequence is CASSQTGTSGRVSNEQFF. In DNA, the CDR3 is TGTGCCAGCAGCCAGACTGGGACTAGCGGGAGGGTAAGCAATGAGCAGTTCTTC.

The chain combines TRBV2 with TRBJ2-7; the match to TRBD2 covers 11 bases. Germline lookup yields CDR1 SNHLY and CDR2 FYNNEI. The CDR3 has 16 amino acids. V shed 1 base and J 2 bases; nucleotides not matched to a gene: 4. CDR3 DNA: TGTGCCAGCAGTGAAGAAGGGACTAGCGGTACCTACGAGCAGTACTTC. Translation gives CASSEEGTSGTYEQYF. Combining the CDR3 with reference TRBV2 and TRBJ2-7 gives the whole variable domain EPEVTQTPSHQVTQMGQEVILRCVPISNHLYFYWYRQILGQKVEFLVSFYNNEISEKSEIFDDQFSVERPDGSNFTLKIRSTKLEDSAMYFCASSEEGTSGTYEQYFGPGTRLTVT.

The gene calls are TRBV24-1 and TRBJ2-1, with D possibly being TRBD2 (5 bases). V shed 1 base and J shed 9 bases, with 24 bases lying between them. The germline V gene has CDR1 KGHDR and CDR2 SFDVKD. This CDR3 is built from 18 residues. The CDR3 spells CATSDFTSSPGRSSEQFF. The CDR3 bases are TGTGCCACCAGTGATTTTACCTCCTCCCCTGGGAGATCAAGTGAGCAGTTCTTC.

The CDR3 nucleotides are TGTGCCAGCAGCGCCGGTCCTAGCGGGAGTTGGAATGAGCAGTTCTTC. Protein product: CASSAGPSGSWNEQFF. J is TRBJ2-1 and V is TRBV7-3; 10 bases align to TRBD2. CDR3 length equals 16 residues. Germline V gives CDR1 SGHTA, CDR2 FQGTGA. The V segment lost 5 bases and the J segment 7 bases; nucleotides outside the gene matches: 11.